Each of the 19 T cell receptor beta chains below was sequenced from the same sample in a study of T-cell reconstitution after alpha-beta-depleted transplantation in children. This sample's TCRbeta library carried unique molecular identifier barcodes. MiXCR, run by TCRdb on the PCR reads, gives a single entry per CDR3 protein. The sample includes hundreds of thousands of distinct CDR3 sequences, around 25% seen only once; the top ten take around 4.8%. Sequenced material: PBMCs, mostly from graft donor cells, taken 360 days after TCRalphabeta/CD19-depleted stem cell transplant. The source of these receptors is a female patient between 2 and 15 years old who had a stem cell transplant for congenital amegakaryocytic thrombocytopenia, so the T cells may come from the graft donor.

There are many counts of this clonotype. The chain links TRBV5-1 to TRBJ2-2; tentatively, D is TRBD1 (6 bases). The V gene lost 3 bases and the J gene lost 2 bases, with 11 bases spanning the gap. Germline V gives CDR1 SGHRS, CDR2 YFSETQ. CDR3 length: 15 residues. In DNA form, the CDR3 reads TGCGCCAGCAGCTCGACAGGCACAAACACCGGGGAGCTGTTTTTT. This sequence encodes CASSSTGTNTGELFF.

CDR3 amino acids: CASSRKGQPQHF. Here the CDR3 DNA reads TGTGCCAGCAGCCGGAAAGGCCAGCCCCAGCATTTT. The J gene is TRBJ1-5, the V gene TRBV12-3 or TRBV12-4; D gene unclear. The CDR3 length is 12 residues. Trimming pared 6 bases from V and 7 bases from J, leaving 10 bases between.

The chain employs TRBV5-1 and TRBJ2-1, with 13 positions matching TRBD2. The CDR3 has 15 residues. Germline values: CDR1 SGHRS, CDR2 YFSETQ. The junction had 4 bases not matched to a gene; V was cut back by 0 bases and J by 10 bases. The chain's CDR3 is CASSLGGLAGLEQFF. CDR3 bases: TGCGCCAGCAGCTTGGGGGGACTAGCGGGGTTAGAGCAGTTCTTC.

This chain joins TRBV9 and TRBJ2-1; a possible D gene is TRBD2 (7 bases). The CDR3 totals 16 residues. Germline V gene lookup returns CDR1 SGDLS and CDR2 YYNGEE. V lost 3 bases and J 2 bases, leaving 15 bases between the germline ends. The CDR3 protein is CASSEGGSGAYNEQFF. In DNA, the CDR3 is TGTGCCAGCAGCGAGGGGGGGTCGGGGGCCTACAATGAGCAGTTCTTC.

The CDR3 DNA sequence: TGTGCCAGCAGACTGGGCGGGGCCCTGAGCTCCTATAATTCACCCCTCCACTTT. As protein: CASRLGGALSSYNSPLHF. The rearrangement uses TRBV3-1 and TRBJ1-6, with D perhaps matching TRBD1 (5 bases). Trimming left V 6 bases short and J 0 bases short, with 18 bases between. The CDR3 runs 18 residues. Per germline, CDR1 LGHDT and CDR2 YNNKEL (reference sequence).

The chain employs TRBV6-5 and TRBJ2-5; D gene unclear. V dropped 2 bases and J dropped 3 bases, with 10 bases sitting between them. Germline assignment: CDR1 MNHEY and CDR2 SVGAGI. The CDR3 covers 14 residues. The CDR3 DNA reads as TGTGCCAGCAGTTACCGGGCAGCCGAAGAGACCCAGTACTTC. Translation gives CASSYRAAEETQYF.

The chain employs TRBV5-1 and TRBJ2-3, with 7 positions matching TRBD2. This CDR3 spans 16 amino acids. Germline V gene lookup returns CDR1 SGHRS and CDR2 YFSETQ. The V and J ends lost 0 bases and 6 bases, in that order; junction bases with no gene match: 10. The CDR3, as DNA: TGCGCCAGCAGCTTGGCGAGGGCGGGAGTTGAGGATACGCAGTATTTT. Amino acids: CASSLARAGVEDTQYF.

This clonotype has just a few counts. J is TRBJ2-5 and V is TRBV7-9, with D unresolved. The V end lost 3 bases, the J end lost 5 bases, and 10 bases lay between the germline ends. The CDR3 has 13 amino acids. The V gene's germline CDR1 is SEHNR and CDR2 FQNEAQ (reference sequence). The CDR3 sequence is CASSFEVEETQYF. The CDR3 DNA follows: TGTGCCAGCAGCTTCGAGGTCGAGGAGACCCAGTACTTC.

Only a few counts were recorded for this clonotype. This chain connects TRBV4-2 to TRBJ2-7; either TRBD1 or TRBD2 may supply D (7 bases each). CDR1 and CDR2 from the germline V gene are LGHNA and YNFKEQ. The CDR3 contains 15 residues. V was trimmed by 5 bases and J by 3 bases, leaving 17 bases between them. CDR3 residues: CASSIRAGGDYEQYF. Written as DNA, the CDR3 is TGTGCCAGCAGCATACGCGCAGGGGGGGACTACGAGCAGTACTTC.

This sequence joins TRBV3-1 and TRBJ1-4, with D possibly being TRBD1 (5 bases). Germline V gene lookup returns CDR1 LGHDT and CDR2 YNNKEL (reference sequence). This CDR3 region has 16 residues. The germline V and J ends were trimmed by 0 bases and 2 bases, with 10 bases remaining between them. CDR3 loop: CASSQDRGPTNEKLFF. Written as DNA, the CDR3 is TGTGCCAGCAGCCAAGATCGGGGCCCCACTAATGAAAAACTGTTTTTT.

V usage is TRBV4-1 and J usage is TRBJ1-4; the D gene is possibly TRBD1 (6 bases). V lost 2 bases and J lost 0, with 31 bases in between. Germline lookup yields CDR1 MGHRA and CDR2 YSYEKL. The CDR3 runs 23 residues. The CDR3 region has the DNA TGCGCCAGCAGCCAAAGTCACTTCTCCAGGGGAGGGGGTAGAGGTTCAACTAATGAAAAACTGTTTTTT. It is translated as CASSQSHFSRGGGRGSTNEKLFF.

This clonotype showed up just a few times. DNA of the CDR3: TGTGCCAGCAGCGGAACAGGGTTATCGGGCTACACCTTC. Amino acids: CASSGTGLSGYTF. This chain connects TRBV7-9 to TRBJ1-2, with a possible D match to TRBD1 (6 bases). Germline values: CDR1 SEHNR, CDR2 FQNEAQ (reference sequence). The CDR3 covers 13 residues. Between the trimmed V and J ends, which lost 5 bases and 8 bases, there was a span of 15 bases.

Comments on this clonotype: The junction departs from the called germline gene at one end, perhaps through a read error. V and J are TRBV30 and TRBJ2-1; TRBD2 aligns across 14 bases. This CDR3 is built from 14 residues. Germline CDR1 reads GTSNPN; CDR2 reads SVGIG (reference sequence). The CDR3 loop reads CAWSWTGGLAGGFF. CDR3 sequence (DNA): TGTGCCTGGAGTTGGACAGGAGGACTAGCGGGGGGTTTTTTC.

This clonotype has more than one count but fewer than ten. The V and J genes are TRBV2 and TRBJ2-5, with TRBD1 matching over 8 bases. There are 14 residues in the CDR3. V gave up 4 bases and J gave up 5 bases; unmatched junction bases: 6. In germline, CDR1 is SNHLY, CDR2 FYNNEI. DNA for the CDR3: TGTGCCAGCAGTGTGGAGGACAGGGCGGAGACCCAGTACTTC. Protein sequence: CASSVEDRAETQYF.

Many counts were recorded for this clonotype. The rearrangement joins TRBV4-1 to TRBJ1-1; D is perhaps TRBD1 (6 bases). Trimming removed 5 bases at V and 4 bases at J, with 11 bases between. Germline-derived CDR1 and CDR2 are MGHRA and YSYEKL. The CDR3 runs 13 residues. CDR3 residues: CASSTGFGTEAFF. The CDR3, as DNA: TGCGCCAGCAGCACAGGGTTTGGCACTGAAGCTTTCTTT.

J is TRBJ2-3 and V is TRBV29-1; D unresolved. The CDR3 loop spans 14 amino acids. Trimming removed 6 bases at V and 4 bases at J, with 17 bases between. Germline loops: CDR1 SQVTM, CDR2 ANQGSEA. The CDR3 nucleotides are TGCAGCGTGAGAATATACAGAGTGTCAGATACGCAGTATTTT. Encoded protein: CSVRIYRVSDTQYF.

This clonotype was recorded a few times. V usage is TRBV7-2 and J usage is TRBJ2-7, with TRBD1 as a possible D gene (6 bases). The germline V gene has CDR1 SGHTA and CDR2 FQGNSA. V gave up 5 bases and J gave up 3 bases, with 11 bases separating them. The CDR3 covers 13 residues. The CDR3 loop reads CASSLDRNYEQYF. CDR3 coding DNA: TGTGCCAGCAGCCTCGACAGGAACTACGAGCAGTACTTC.

J is TRBJ1-5 and V is TRBV11-2; D possibly corresponds to TRBD1 (5 bases). Trimming cost V 5 bases and J 4 bases, with 15 bases left between them. The germline V gene has CDR1 SGHAT and CDR2 FQNNGV. The CDR3 length is 15 residues. CDR3 amino acids: CASSQYRSQNQPQHF. The CDR3 DNA reads as TGTGCCAGCAGCCAATACAGGAGCCAAAATCAGCCCCAGCATTTT.

The rearrangement links TRBV5-1 to TRBJ2-1; D not certain. Germline V gene sequence: CDR1 SGHRS, CDR2 YFSETQ. Trimming took 4 bases from V and 5 from J, leaving 13 bases between them. CDR3 length: 14 residues. CDR3 DNA sequence: TGCGCCAGCAGCCCGTCCGCCAATAACAATGAGCAGTTCTTC. It yields the protein CASSPSANNNEQFF.